The sample holds a few counts of the clone carrying this T cell receptor beta chain. Its cognate antigen is unknown. This sample is part of a study of blood T cells in healthy people across ages. For the study at large: Every two T cells gave about one barcoded beta molecule via template switching. Study results and limitations: In long-lived donors, naive CD4+ cell counts and diversity exceeded those of aged donors. Unknown CMV status may confound age-related changes in expanded clones.

Per germline, CDR1 LGHNA and CDR2 YSLEER. V dropped 4 bases and J dropped 4; count of bases not matched to a gene: 5. The CDR3 is 14 amino acids. It was with a sample-barcoded 5' primer and a J-beta primer mix that a second PCR of roughly 7 to 12 cycles was run. TCRdb re-analysed the 5' RACE reads in MiXCR, keeping a single row per CDR3 protein. The data show about 1.1 million distinct CDR3 sequences, 35% to 40% seen once. The rearrangement joins TRBV4-3 to TRBJ1-1; TRBD1 matches at 8 bases. Sequencing was done on a sample of blood. This TCR came from a man between 18 and 35 years old in good health. CDR3 coding DNA: TGCGCCAGCAGCCTGGACAGGGCCAGCACTGAAGCTTTCTTT. Its protein is CASSLDRASTEAFF.